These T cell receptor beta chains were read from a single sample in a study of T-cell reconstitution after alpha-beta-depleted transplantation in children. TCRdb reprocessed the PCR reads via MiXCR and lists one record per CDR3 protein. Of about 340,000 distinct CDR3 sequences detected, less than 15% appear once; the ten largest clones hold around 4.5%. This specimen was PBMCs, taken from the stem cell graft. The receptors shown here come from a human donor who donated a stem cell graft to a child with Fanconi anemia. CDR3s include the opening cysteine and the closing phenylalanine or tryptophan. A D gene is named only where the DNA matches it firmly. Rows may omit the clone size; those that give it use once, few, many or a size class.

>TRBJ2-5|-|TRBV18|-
CASSPPFRETQYF
TGTGCCAGCTCACCACCCTTCCGAGAGACCCAGTACTTC
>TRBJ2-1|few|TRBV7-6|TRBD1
CASSSTGGGGGRVNEQFF
TGTGCCAGCAGCTCGACAGGGGGTGGCGGGGGAAGGGTCAATGAGCAGTTCTTC
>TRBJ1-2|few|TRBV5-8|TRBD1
CASSLQGTGLHYGYTF
TGTGCCAGCAGCTTACAGGGGACAGGACTCCACTATGGCTACACCTTC
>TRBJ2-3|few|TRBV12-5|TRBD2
CASAYLAGGTDTQYF
TGTGCTAGTGCCTACCTAGCGGGGGGCACAGATACGCAGTATTTT
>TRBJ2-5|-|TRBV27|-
CASRAAGSSQETQYF
TGTGCCAGCAGAGCGGCCGGGTCTTCACAAGAGACCCAGTACTTC
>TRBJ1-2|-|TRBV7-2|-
CASSLGARPGIF
TGTGCCAGCAGCTTAGGGGCGCGGCCCGGTATCTTC
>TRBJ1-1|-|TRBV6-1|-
CASTRGSLSEAFF
TGTGCCAGCACCCGCGGGTCTTTATCTGAAGCTTTCTTT
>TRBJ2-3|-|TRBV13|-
CASTLGYPEDTDTQYF
TGTGCCAGCACCCTAGGTTATCCGGAAGACACAGATACGCAGTATTTT
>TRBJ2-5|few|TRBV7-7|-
CASSLAADDRTQYF
TGTGCTAGCAGCTTAGCGGCCGATGACCGGACCCAGTACTTC
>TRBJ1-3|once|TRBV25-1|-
CASSDGIHSGNTIYF
TGTGCCAGCAGTGACGGGATCCACTCTGGAAACACCATATATTTT
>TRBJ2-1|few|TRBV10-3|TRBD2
CAISEPLAGYNEQFF
TGTGCCATCAGTGAGCCACTAGCGGGGTACAATGAGCAGTTCTTC
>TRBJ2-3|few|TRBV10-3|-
CAISVTKDTQYF
TGTGCCATCAGTGTGACGAAAGATACGCAGTATTTT
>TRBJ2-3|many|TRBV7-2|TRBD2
CASSSRTSGGGVGTQYF
TGTGCCAGCAGCTCCCGGACTAGCGGGGGAGGGGTTGGTACGCAGTATTTT
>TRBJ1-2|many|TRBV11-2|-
CASSLAAVFDYGYTF
TGTGCCAGCAGTCTAGCGGCCGTGTTTGACTATGGCTACACCTTC
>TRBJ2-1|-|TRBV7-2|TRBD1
CASSLGQGSSSYNEQFF
TGTGCCAGCAGCTTAGGACAGGGAAGTAGTAGCTACAATGAGCAGTTCTTC
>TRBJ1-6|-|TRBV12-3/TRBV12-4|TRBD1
CASSLAGQRNSPLHF
TGTGCCAGCAGTTTAGCGGGACAGCGAAATTCACCCCTCCACTTT
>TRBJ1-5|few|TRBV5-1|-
CASRVGANSNQPQHF
TGCGCCAGCAGAGTGGGGGCCAATAGCAATCAGCCCCAGCATTTT
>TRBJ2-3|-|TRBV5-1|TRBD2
CASSNLAAGPDTQYF
TGCGCCAGCAGCAACCTAGCGGCGGGGCCAGATACGCAGTATTTT
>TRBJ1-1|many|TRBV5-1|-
CASSPHAANTEAFF
TGCGCCAGCAGCCCCCATGCGGCAAACACTGAAGCTTTCTTT